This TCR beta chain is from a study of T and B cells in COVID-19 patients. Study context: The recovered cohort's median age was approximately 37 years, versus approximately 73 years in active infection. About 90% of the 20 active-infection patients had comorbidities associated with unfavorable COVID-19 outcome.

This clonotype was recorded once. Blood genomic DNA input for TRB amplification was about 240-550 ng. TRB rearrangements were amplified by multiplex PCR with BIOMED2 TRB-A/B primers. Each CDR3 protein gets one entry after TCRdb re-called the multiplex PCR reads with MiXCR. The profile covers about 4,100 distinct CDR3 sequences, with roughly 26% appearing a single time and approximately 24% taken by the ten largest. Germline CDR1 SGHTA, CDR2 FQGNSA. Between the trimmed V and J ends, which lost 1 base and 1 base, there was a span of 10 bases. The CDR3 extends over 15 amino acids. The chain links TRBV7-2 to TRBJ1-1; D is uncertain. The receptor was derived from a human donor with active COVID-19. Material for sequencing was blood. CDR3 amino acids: CASSLGRVRNTEAFF. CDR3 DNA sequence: TGTGCCAGCAGCTTAGGAAGGGTGAGGAACACTGAAGCTTTCTTT.